This T cell receptor (beta chain) was recorded in a study of metastatic and nonmetastatic thyroid tumors. In the study overall: Repertoire comparisons spanned blood and tumor or nodule tissue from malignant and benign thyroid patients. Whole-study findings and limits: In both blood and tumor samples, TCR beta diversity was reported significantly higher for malignant than benign nodules.

All patients were treatment-naive before thyroid surgery. TCRdb re-analyzed the PCR reads using MiXCR. The table lists 30,000 to 35,000 clones, about a sixth of them singletons. This clone was seen ten or more times. The antigen is undetermined. The CDR3 loop spans 14 amino acids. Per germline, CDR1 MNHNY and CDR2 SVGAGI (reference sequence). V was cut by 0 bases and J by 12 bases, with 18 bases left in between. The sequencing sample was made of blood. This clonotype was obtained from a female donor with papillary thyroid cancer or a benign thyroid nodule (not recorded which). Some clones in this sample may be carry-over from other donors' samples. The chain carries TRBV6-6 and TRBJ2-7, with TRBD2 as a possible D gene (7 bases). The CDR3 DNA sequence: TGTGCCAGCAGTTACTCGAACCAGAGGGGGGGGTGGTACTTC. This encodes CASSYSNQRGGWYF.